The 25 T cell receptor beta chains given below trace back to one sample, sequenced in a study of blood T cell repertoires in COVID-19. The assay was immunoSEQ multiplex PCR, and TCRdb's table has in-frame clones only and misses some. Of about 670,000 clones in the sample, about 87% are singletons; the top ten hold 0.2% to 0.3%. The material sequenced was peripheral blood. These receptors were taken from a woman aged 18-29 years with acute or convalescent COVID-19.

The chain recombines TRBV2 with TRBJ2-7; 9 bases are shared with TRBD2. CDR3 length: 15 amino acids. V dropped 2 bases and J dropped 4; count of bases not matched to a gene: 6. The germline V gene has CDR1 SNHLY and CDR2 FYNNEI. The CDR3 protein is CASSESRTSVYEQYF. CDR3 nucleotides: TGTGCCAGCAGTGAAAGCCGGACTAGCGTATACGAGCAGTACTTC. Variable domain in full (rest from reference TRBV2 and TRBJ2-7): EPEVTQTPSHQVTQMGQEVILRCVPISNHLYFYWYRQILGQKVEFLVSFYNNEISEKSEIFDDQFSVERPDGSNFTLKIRSTKLEDSAMYFCASSESRTSVYEQYFGPGTRLTVT.

This sequence joins TRBV28 and TRBJ2-7; tentatively, D is TRBD2 (5 bases). This CDR3 is 13 amino acids long. Germline assignment: CDR1 MDHEN and CDR2 SYDVKM. V was cut by 1 base and J by 5 bases, with 9 bases left in between. CDR3 DNA: TGTGCCAGCAGTTTATTTGGGCGGGACGAGCAGTACTTC. Translated, it gives CASSLFGRDEQYF.

The chain employs TRBV28 and TRBJ2-7; 10 bases line up with TRBD1. The junction had 6 bases not matched to a gene; V was cut back by 5 bases and J by 5 bases. CDR1 is MDHEN and CDR2 is SYDVKM in the germline V gene. CDR3 length: 14 amino acids. DNA of the CDR3: TGTGCCAGCAGTCCCCGGACAGGGGGTAACGAGCAGTACTTC. Translating it yields CASSPRTGGNEQYF. The complete variable domain, with remaining parts taken from reference TRBV28 and TRBJ2-7, reads DVKVTQSSRYLVKRTGEKVFLECVQDMDHENMFWYRQDPGLGLRLIYFSYDVKMKEKGDIPEGYSVSREKKERFSLILESASTNQTSMYLCASSPRTGGNEQYFGPGTRLTVT.

This clone appeared once. The rearrangement links TRBV7-2 to TRBJ2-7; 9 nucleotides line up with TRBD2. V lost 5 bases and J lost 10; bases outside the gene matches: 15. Germline CDR1 SGHTA, CDR2 FQGNSA. CDR3 length equals 15 residues. CDR3 DNA: TGTGCCAGCAGCCCAGGGGTTAGAGCGGGGGGTTACCAGTACTTC. Amino acid sequence: CASSPGVRAGGYQYF.

V is TRBV20-1 and J is TRBJ1-1; D is unresolved. The CDR3 contains 11 residues. Trimming pared 5 bases from V and 11 bases from J, leaving 15 bases between. Germline V gives CDR1 DFQATT, CDR2 SNEGSKA (reference sequence). For the CDR3, the DNA is TGCAGTGCTGAACTATTTGGAGAGGCTTTCTTT. It specifies CSAELFGEAFF.

This clone was detected once. The chain has TRBV23-1 and TRBJ1-5, with a possible D match to TRBD1 (6 bases). TRBV23-1 is an ORF, and what it does is uncertain. Trimming took off 8 bases at V and 3 bases at J, with 11 bases between the two ends. CDR3 length: 13 amino acids. The CDR3 reads CASSRGSNQPQHF. For the CDR3, the DNA is TGCGCCAGCTCAAGGGGGTCCAATCAGCCCCAGCATTTT.

This sequence joins TRBV28 and TRBJ2-7, with D possibly matching TRBD2 (6 bases). This CDR3 has 15 amino acids. Germline V gene data show CDR1 as MDHEN and CDR2 as SYDVKM. With 2 bases removed from V and 0 bases from J, the gap between germline ends came to 11 bases. CDR3 nucleotide sequence: TGTGCCAGCAGTTTAGGCGGGGCTCCCTCCTACGAGCAGTACTTC. Amino acid sequence: CASSLGGAPSYEQYF.

V gene TRBV24-1 combines with J gene TRBJ1-2; 8 nucleotides line up with TRBD1. V shed 3 bases and J 6 bases; nucleotides not matched to a gene: 11. From germline, CDR1 is KGHDR and CDR2 SFDVKD. This CDR3 has 16 residues. This CDR3 reads CATSDTDRVGIDGYTF. In nucleotides, the CDR3 is TGTGCCACCAGTGATACGGACAGGGTCGGGATAGATGGCTACACCTTC.

This sequence joins TRBV6-5 and TRBJ2-7, with D possibly TRBD2 on 5 matching bases. This CDR3 region has 15 residues. Germline V CDR1 and CDR2: MNHEY, SVGAGI. Trimming took 2 bases from V and 2 from J, leaving 13 bases between them. This CDR3 reads CASSYQNGLAYEQYF. CDR3 sequence (DNA): TGTGCCAGCAGTTACCAAAACGGACTTGCCTACGAGCAGTACTTC.

The DNA of the CDR3 is TGTGCCAGCAGCGGGGGTGGGACAACTAACTATGGCTACACCTTC. Translating it yields CASSGGGTTNYGYTF. The chain carries TRBV9 and TRBJ1-2; possibly TRBD1 for D (6 bases). Germline values: CDR1 SGDLS, CDR2 YYNGEE. The CDR3 has 15 residues. Trimming stripped 3 bases from V and 0 bases from J, with 12 bases between.

The rearrangement links TRBV9 to TRBJ2-1, with 9 bases fitting TRBD1. The CDR3 runs 14 residues. Germline V gives CDR1 SGDLS, CDR2 YYNGEE. V lost 2 bases and J lost 8; bases outside the gene matches: 5. Here the CDR3 reads CASSVGQGNHEQFF. CDR3 nucleotide sequence: TGTGCCAGCAGCGTGGGACAGGGTAATCATGAGCAGTTCTTC.

This chain joins TRBV6-1 and TRBJ1-6, with D possibly TRBD1 on 6 matching bases. The V end was cut by 4 bases, the J end by 5 bases, with 18 bases between. CDR1 is MNHNS, CDR2 SASEGT, per germline. This CDR3 has 17 amino acids. The CDR3 region is CASSVRYRDINNSPLHF. The CDR3 region has the DNA TGTGCCAGCAGTGTACGTTACCGGGACATCAATAATTCACCCCTCCACTTT.

This chain uses TRBV6-5 with TRBJ1-3; maybe TRBD1 (6 bases). CDR1 and CDR2 from the germline V gene are MNHEY and SVGAGI. Deletions cut 8 bases from V and 4 bases from J, with 12 bases between. The CDR3 covers 13 residues. CDR3 sequence: CASFGDNGNTIYF. The CDR3 coding sequence is TGTGCCAGCTTTGGGGACAACGGAAACACCATATATTTT.

This clone was detected a few times. This sequence joins TRBV30 and TRBJ2-2; 10 bases line up with TRBD2. V lost 7 bases, J lost 2 bases, and 13 bases stayed unmatched. From germline, CDR1 is GTSNPN and CDR2 SVGIG (reference sequence). This CDR3 region has 17 residues. The CDR3 DNA follows: TGTGCCTTCGCTCTAGCGGGGGTATCCTCTAACACCGGGGAGCTGTTTTTT. It is translated as CAFALAGVSSNTGELFF.

The chain carries TRBV19 and TRBJ1-2; 9 bases align to TRBD1. Germline values: CDR1 LNHDA, CDR2 SQIVND (reference sequence). J gave up 8 bases and V 8 bases, and 18 bases lay outside the gene matches. The CDR3 is 16 residues long. The DNA of the CDR3 is TGTGCCAGTGGCGGACTAAGGACAGGGGTTGGTTGGGGCTACACCTTC. Protein sequence: CASGGLRTGVGWGYTF.

This CDR3 reads CASSYSGSRSEKLFF. Written as DNA, the CDR3 is TGTGCCAGCAGTTACTCGGGGAGCCGGAGTGAAAAACTGTTTTTT. The rearrangement joins TRBV6-5 to TRBJ1-4; D call uncertain. Deletions cut 0 bases from V and 7 bases from J, with 12 bases between. Per germline, CDR1 MNHEY and CDR2 SVGAGI. The CDR3 is made up of 15 amino acids.

The V gene is TRBV6-5, the J gene TRBJ2-7, with TRBD1 matching 8 bases. J was trimmed by 5 bases and V by 2 bases; bases with no gene match: 11. Per germline, CDR1 MNHEY and CDR2 SVGAGI. The CDR3 spans 16 residues. The CDR3 coding sequence is TGTGCCAGCAGTTACACCAGGGGGCGAAAAGGAAACGAGCAGTACTTC. Translation: CASSYTRGRKGNEQYF.

The sample holds one count of this clone. The rearrangement uses TRBV15 and TRBJ2-7; 7 nucleotides match TRBD2. The CDR3 runs 17 residues. The V and J ends lost 1 base and 0 bases, in that order; junction bases with no gene match: 9. The germline CDR1 and CDR2 sequences are LNHNV and YYDKDF (reference sequence). As DNA, the CDR3 is TGTGCCACCAGCAGAGGACCGGAAGGGGACTACTCCTACGAGCAGTACTTC. Encoded protein: CATSRGPEGDYSYEQYF.

This clone was observed a single time. This rearrangement joins TRBV5-1 to TRBJ2-1; maybe TRBD2 (6 bases). The V and J ends lost 4 bases and 12 bases respectively, with 17 bases between them. The CDR3 runs 13 residues. Germline V CDR1 and CDR2: SGHRS, YFSETQ. This CDR3 is CASSPYPGDPQFF. The DNA for the CDR3 is TGCGCCAGCAGCCCCTACCCGGGGGATCCGCAGTTCTTC.

This chain connects TRBV5-6 to TRBJ2-5; D call uncertain. In germline, CDR1 is SGHDT, CDR2 YYEEEE. Trimming cost V 0 bases and J 4 bases, with 13 bases left between them. CDR3 length: 15 residues. In nucleotides, the CDR3 is TGTGCCAGCAGCTTGGCCACGGGTCTGGGAGAGACCCAGTACTTC. Translated, it gives CASSLATGLGETQYF.

On this clone itself: The same CDR3 can be traced to other DNA sequences in this sample. The V gene is TRBV13, the J gene TRBJ1-3; D is ambiguous. The V end lost 5 bases, the J end lost 1 base, and 9 bases lay between the germline ends. This CDR3 comprises 14 residues. Germline lookup yields CDR1 PRHDT and CDR2 FYEKMQ (reference sequence). The CDR3 protein is CASSPRGSGNTIYF. CDR3 DNA sequence: TGTGCCAGCAGCCCCCGGGGTTCTGGAAACACCATATATTTT.

The sample holds a few counts of this clone. The chain joins TRBV25-1 to TRBJ1-1; maybe TRBD1 (5 bases). Germline CDR1 is MGHDK and CDR2 is SYGVNS. Trimming removed 2 bases at V and 10 bases at J, with 14 bases between. The CDR3 sequence is 13 residues long. In DNA, the CDR3 is TGTGCCAGCAGTGAACCAGGGCGAGGAGTAGCTTTCTTT. This sequence encodes CASSEPGRGVAFF.

This chain uses TRBV15 with TRBJ1-2; TRBD1 might be the D (6 bases). V lost 6 bases and J lost 2, with 10 bases in between. The CDR3 totals 13 residues. In germline, CDR1 is LNHNV, CDR2 YYDKDF (reference sequence). The CDR3: CATRTTGNYGYTF. The CDR3 nucleotides are TGTGCCACCAGGACGACAGGAAACTATGGCTACACCTTC.

V gene TRBV5-1 combines with J gene TRBJ1-2, with 7 bases lining up with TRBD1. Germline V gene lookup returns CDR1 SGHRS and CDR2 YFSETQ. There are 14 residues in the CDR3. Trimming at V came to 5 bases and at J to 5 bases, leaving 9 bases not matched to a gene. The CDR3 DNA reads as TGCGCCAGCAGTCCGACAGGGATTGCGTATGGCTACACCTTC. Protein: CASSPTGIAYGYTF.

The V gene is TRBV5-1, the J gene TRBJ2-7, with D unresolved. V was pared by 0 bases and J by 8 bases, with 9 bases between. Germline CDR1 and CDR2: SGHRS and YFSETQ. The CDR3 sequence is 12 residues long. CDR3 DNA sequence: TGCGCCAGCAGCTTGGGAGACTCTAAGCAGTACTTC. It translates to CASSLGDSKQYF. The whole variable domain, filled in from reference TRBV5-1 and TRBJ2-7, reads KAGVTQTPRYLIKTRGQQVTLSCSPISGHRSVSWYQQTPGQGLQFLFEYFSETQRNKGNFPGRFSGRQFSNSRSEMNVSTLELGDSALYLCASSLGDSKQYFGPGTRLTVT.